The 20 T cell receptor beta chains below were found in one sample sequenced in a study of vaccination and CD4 T cells after COVID-19. The sample's time point: late sampling 161 to 241 days after vaccination in a few convalescent patients. Described treatment: roughly 11-day PBMC culture with coronavirus spike peptide pools or control peptides (ViraFEST assay). Scientists ran DNA taken from cultured CD4+ T cells through the Oncomine TCR Beta short-read assay for sequencing. TCRdb fed the PCR reads into MiXCR, producing one record per CDR3 protein. The profile shows 15,000 or so distinct CDR3 sequences, just under 55% of them singletons. These receptors' antigens are unknown. The sample consisted of CD4+ T cells from blood, cultured in vitro, taken about 7 months after SARS-CoV-2 vaccination. The receptors were sampled from a human donor who had recovered from COVID-19.

The chain couples TRBV28 to TRBJ2-3; TRBD2 matches at 9 bases. The CDR3 totals 16 residues. From germline, CDR1 is MDHEN and CDR2 SYDVKM. V dropped 5 bases and J dropped 7; count of bases not matched to a gene: 13. This CDR3 is CASSTPSGRSGNTQYF. DNA of the CDR3: TGTGCCAGCAGTACCCCAAGCGGGAGGAGTGGAAATACGCAGTATTTT.

The chain combines TRBV6-6 with TRBJ2-5; either TRBD1 or TRBD2 may supply D (7 bases each). Trimming shortened V by 4 bases and J by 5 bases, and 14 bases separated the two germline ends. Germline-derived CDR1 and CDR2 are MNHNY and SVGAGI (reference sequence). CDR3 length: 14 amino acids. The CDR3 DNA follows: TGTGCCAGCAGTTCGGGCAGGGGGGGGGAGACCCAGTACTTC. Translated: CASSSGRGGETQYF.

The chain is built from TRBV6-2 or TRBV6-3 and TRBJ2-7; 7 bases map to TRBD1. The trim removed 1 base at V and 0 bases at J, leaving 3 bases unmatched. The CDR3 has 15 residues. Per germline, CDR1 MNHEY and CDR2 SVGEGT. As DNA, the CDR3 is TGTGCCAGCAGTTACTTGGACAGGTCCTCCTACGAGCAGTACTTC. It specifies CASSYLDRSSYEQYF.

In this sample, this clonotype turned up once. The chain joins TRBV30 to TRBJ1-1, with D unresolved. Germline CDR1 GTSNPN, CDR2 SVGIG (reference sequence). V was trimmed by 1 base and J by 8 bases, leaving 8 bases between them. The CDR3 spans 11 residues. CDR3 sequence (DNA): TGTGCCTGGAGTGCGAGAGGAGAAGCTTTCTTT. Protein: CAWSARGEAFF.

The chain recombines TRBV7-3 with TRBJ2-3; TRBD2 matches 8 bases. The CDR3 is 13 residues long. CDR1 and CDR2 from the germline V gene are SGHTA and FQGTGA. J lost 3 bases, V lost 9 bases, and 5 bases had no gene match. CDR3 sequence reads: CASGLAQTDTQYF. In nucleotides, the CDR3 is TGTGCCAGTGGACTAGCCCAAACAGATACGCAGTATTTT.

DNA of the CDR3: TGTGCCACCTCAGGGGTCGGTGATATTGAGCAGTTCTTC. Its translation is CATSGVGDIEQFF. This chain joins TRBV2 and TRBJ2-1; D may be TRBD1 (6 bases). The V end lost 10 bases, the J end lost 9 bases, and 19 bases lay between the germline ends. This CDR3 is built from 13 residues. Germline V gene sequence: CDR1 SNHLY, CDR2 FYNNEI.

This sequence joins TRBV20-1 and TRBJ1-2; D call uncertain. The V gene's germline CDR1 is DFQATT and CDR2 SNEGSKA (reference sequence). This CDR3 comprises 17 residues. With 3 bases removed from V and 0 bases from J, the gap between germline ends came to 20 bases. The chain's CDR3 is CSASGGELFYTNYGYTF. The CDR3 bases are TGCAGTGCTAGTGGTGGGGAACTATTTTACACTAACTATGGCTACACCTTC.

The chain joins TRBV20-1 to TRBJ1-5, with a tentative D call TRBD1 (5 bases). Trimming took off 6 bases at V and 0 bases at J, with 15 bases between the two ends. The CDR3 runs to 15 residues. CDR1 and CDR2 (germline): DFQATT, SNEGSKA (reference sequence). The CDR3: CSAAMGTDSNQPQHF. The CDR3 DNA reads TGCAGTGCCGCCATGGGGACGGATAGCAATCAGCCCCAGCATTTT.

Sample share makes this clonotype medium-sized. The chain employs TRBV11-3 and TRBJ2-3; D unresolved. V lost 1 base and J 1 base, leaving 12 bases between the germline ends. The CDR3 runs 16 residues. The germline gives CDR1 SGHNT, CDR2 YENEEA. The CDR3 protein is CASSLGISRRTDTQYF. DNA of the CDR3: TGTGCCAGCAGCTTAGGTATTAGCCGACGCACAGATACGCAGTATTTT.

The chain combines TRBV7-9 with TRBJ2-1; 9 nucleotides match TRBD2. Germline lookup yields CDR1 SEHNR and CDR2 FQNEAQ (reference sequence). The CDR3 sequence is 16 residues long. The junction had 0 bases not matched to a gene; V was cut back by 0 bases and J by 0 bases. In DNA, the CDR3 is TGTGCCAGCAGCTTAGCACTAGCGGGCTCCTACAATGAGCAGTTCTTC. It codes for CASSLALAGSYNEQFF.

This clonotype showed up just a few times. V usage is TRBV20-1 and J usage is TRBJ1-2; weak D call: TRBD1 (5 bases). The germline gives CDR1 DFQATT, CDR2 SNEGSKA (reference sequence). The CDR3 spans 13 residues. Between the trimmed V and J ends, which lost 2 bases and 8 bases, there was a span of 15 bases. In nucleotides, the CDR3 is TGCAGTGCTAGAAGCCTTCAGGGTCACGGCTACACCTTC. Its translation is CSARSLQGHGYTF.

The chain is built from TRBV20-1 and TRBJ2-7; D could derive from TRBD1 or TRBD2 (6 bases each). Per the germline V gene, CDR1 is DFQATT and CDR2 is SNEGSKA (reference sequence). V lost 3 bases to trimming and J lost 2 bases, with 14 bases between them. CDR3 length equals 14 residues. The CDR3 DNA follows: TGCAGTGCTAGTCCCGGGGGCATCACCTACGAGCAGTACTTC. It codes for CSASPGGITYEQYF.

In its sample, this clonotype was seen a few times. The V call is TRBV20-1, the J call TRBJ2-4; 9 bases fit TRBD1. V trimming: 2 bases; J trimming: 8 bases; junction bases outside the gene matches: 4. Per germline, CDR1 DFQATT and CDR2 SNEGSKA (reference sequence). The CDR3 is made up of 13 amino acids. The CDR3 DNA follows: TGCAGTGCTAGAACAGGGGGCGCGGACATTCAGTACTTC. This gives the protein CSARTGGADIQYF.

This chain joins TRBV18 and TRBJ2-7; 11 bases agree with TRBD1. V dropped 4 bases and J dropped 5; count of bases not matched to a gene: 4. CDR3 length equals 14 residues. Germline lookup yields CDR1 KGHSH and CDR2 LQKENI. The CDR3 DNA is TGTGCCAGCTCACTCGGGACAGGGGGGGACGAGCAGTACTTC. Its protein product is CASSLGTGGDEQYF.

V and J are TRBV6-5 and TRBJ1-6, with no clear D. Germline V CDR1 and CDR2: MNHEY, SVGAGI. This CDR3 region has 14 residues. Trimming took off 4 bases at V and 2 bases at J, with 6 bases between the two ends. CDR3 bases: TGTGCCAGCAGTTCTGGACCCTATAATTCACCCCTCCACTTT. It codes for CASSSGPYNSPLHF.

This clonotype was observed a handful of times. The chain links TRBV20-1 to TRBJ1-2; 11 bases line up with TRBD1. Trimming removed 1 base from V and 4 bases from J; junction bases left unmatched: 2. The germline CDR1 and CDR2 sequences are DFQATT and SNEGSKA (reference sequence). The length of the CDR3 is 14 residues. The DNA of the CDR3 is TGCAGTGCTAGAGGAGGGACAGGGGGCTATGGCTACACCTTC. Translation: CSARGGTGGYGYTF.

The rearrangement joins TRBV11-3 to TRBJ2-5; a possible D gene is TRBD2 (6 bases). The CDR3 has 13 amino acids. Trimming shortened V by 5 bases and J by 2 bases, and 9 bases separated the two germline ends. The germline V gene encodes CDR1 SGHNT and CDR2 YENEEA. CDR3 residues: CASSRDSQETQYF. DNA for the CDR3: TGTGCCAGCAGCCGGGACTCACAAGAGACCCAGTACTTC.

The rearrangement uses TRBV6-1 and TRBJ2-2, with D possibly TRBD2 on 6 matching bases. The V end was cut by 6 bases, the J end by 1 base, with 9 bases between. Germline V CDR1 and CDR2: MNHNS, SASEGT. The CDR3 is 14 amino acids. CDR3 DNA: TGTGCCAGCAGCCGGGACTTGAACACCGGGGAGCTGTTTTTT. Translation gives CASSRDLNTGELFF.

In this sample, this clonotype turned up a few times. V gene TRBV7-9 combines with J gene TRBJ2-5; either TRBD1 or TRBD2 may supply D (5 bases each). CDR1 and CDR2 (germline): SEHNR, FQNEAQ (reference sequence). This CDR3 is built from 13 residues. Trimming took off 7 bases at V and 5 bases at J, with 14 bases between the two ends. The CDR3 spells CASTPSGPETQYF. In DNA, the CDR3 is TGTGCCAGCACCCCCTCGGGGCCGGAGACCCAGTACTTC.

This clonotype showed up just a few times. This CDR3 is CASSPPGRLGEAFF. The CDR3 DNA sequence: TGTGCCAGCTCACCACCGGGCAGGCTAGGGGAAGCTTTCTTT. J is TRBJ1-1 and V is TRBV18, with D unresolved. The germline CDR1 and CDR2 sequences are KGHSH and LQKENI. The ends were cut back, 0 bases at V and 8 bases at J, with 13 bases in the middle. The CDR3 runs 14 residues.